The entry that follows covers one T cell receptor (beta chain) sequence. Its antigen is still unknown. The sample comes from a study of post-analysis software for immune sequencing data. Study-level results: Comparison of patients with controls showed 5 or 6 TRBV segments more frequent in patients, TRBV5-6, TRBV5-1 and TRBV20-1 among them.

Unique molecular identifiers had been added to the TCR beta cDNA libraries. MiXCR, applied by TCRdb to the PCR reads, yields one record per CDR3 protein. The profile covers a few hundred thousand distinct CDR3 sequences, with less than 45% appearing a single time and about an eighth taken by the ten largest. V was pared by 7 bases and J by 4 bases, with 11 bases of the junction left unmatched. The CDR3 extends over 17 amino acids. The V gene is TRBV12-3 or TRBV12-4, the J gene TRBJ2-5; 14 bases agree with TRBD2. The specimen was blood. The clonotype comes from a girl under 18 with multiple sclerosis. The CDR3: CASTLTSGRARGETQYF. The CDR3 DNA sequence: TGTGCCAGCACCCTGACTAGCGGGAGGGCACGAGGAGAGACCCAGTACTTC.